The 15 T cell receptor beta chains below all came from one sample that was sequenced in a study of Tregs in tolerant kidney transplant recipients. The method was immunoSEQ multiplex PCR; TCRdb's version includes in-frame clones alone and lacks a portion of them. Among some 240,000 clones listed, about four fifths were seen once. Sequenced input: CD4+ T cells from blood. These receptor sequences come from a human donor in good health.

The chain recombines TRBV25-1 with TRBJ1-1; D gene ambiguous. Between the trimmed V and J ends, which lost 8 bases and 4 bases, there was a span of 11 bases. Germline lookup yields CDR1 MGHDK and CDR2 SYGVNS. The CDR3 runs 12 residues. For the CDR3, the DNA is TGTGCCAGCGGCTGGGGAGTCACTGAAGCTTTCTTT. Protein: CASGWGVTEAFF.

The genes are TRBV18 and TRBJ2-2; 9 bases map to TRBD1. Germline CDR1 is KGHSH and CDR2 is LQKENI. The CDR3 consists of 16 residues. V lost 3 bases and J lost 3; bases outside the gene matches: 5. CDR3 in DNA: TGTGCCAGCTCACCCCAGGGGACAGGGCACACCGGGGAGCTGTTTTTT. Protein: CASSPQGTGHTGELFF.

The gene calls are TRBV11-3 and TRBJ1-3, with TRBD1 identical over 10 bases. The J segment lost 7 bases and the V segment lost 5 bases, leaving 2 bases of the junction unmatched. Germline-derived CDR1 and CDR2 are SGHNT and YENEEA. The CDR3 consists of 13 residues. The CDR3 nucleotides are TGTGCCAGCAGCGGACAGGGGGGTAACACCATATATTTT. It codes for CASSGQGGNTIYF.

The chain uses TRBV5-5 and TRBJ1-1; D is ambiguous. The CDR3 consists of 14 residues. Germline CDR1 reads SGHKS; CDR2 reads YYEKEE (reference sequence). Trimming shortened V by 0 bases and J by 2 bases, and 8 bases separated the two germline ends. The CDR3 sequence is CASSLAGFNTEAFF. Written as DNA, the CDR3 is TGTGCCAGCAGCTTGGCTGGGTTTAACACTGAAGCTTTCTTT.

This clone was seen once. The chain links TRBV6-5 to TRBJ1-1; the D is unclear. The CDR3 has 14 residues. Germline CDR1 MNHEY, CDR2 SVGAGI. V lost 2 bases to trimming and J lost 1 base, with 8 bases between them. CDR3 DNA sequence: TGTGCCAGCAGTTACGGGCATCCGAACACTGAAGCTTTCTTT. Protein: CASSYGHPNTEAFF.

V and J are TRBV30 and TRBJ1-3; D not resolved. This CDR3 has 14 residues. With 3 bases removed from V and 1 base from J, the gap between germline ends came to 10 bases. From germline, CDR1 is GTSNPN and CDR2 SVGIG (reference sequence). CDR3 residues: CAWRTIKSGNTIYF. For the CDR3, the DNA is TGTGCCTGGAGGACAATCAAATCTGGAAACACCATATATTTT.

The chain has TRBV6-1 and TRBJ2-7; TRBD2 matches at 9 bases. Germline V CDR1 and CDR2: MNHNS, SASEGT. The length of the CDR3 is 13 residues. Germline trimming cut 4 bases from V and 2 bases from J; bases unmatched to any gene: 0. The CDR3 nucleotides are TGTGCCAGCAGTGGACTAGCGGCCTACGAGCAGTACTTC. This encodes CASSGLAAYEQYF.

The chain employs TRBV6-5 and TRBJ1-1; 7 nucleotides line up with TRBD1. Germline V lookup: CDR1 MNHEY, CDR2 SVGAGI. The CDR3 sequence is 13 residues long. J gave up 4 bases and V 6 bases, and 5 bases lay outside the gene matches. Written as DNA, the CDR3 is TGTGCCAGCAGCACAGGGGTGAGCACTGAAGCTTTCTTT. Translating gives CASSTGVSTEAFF.

The chain has TRBV27 and TRBJ2-7; 8 nucleotides line up with TRBD1. Germline trimming cut 4 bases from V and 3 bases from J; bases unmatched to any gene: 8. Per germline, CDR1 MNHEY and CDR2 SMNVEV (reference sequence). This CDR3 is 15 amino acids long. The CDR3 reads CASSSLGTGSYEQYF. For the CDR3, the DNA is TGTGCCAGCAGTTCCCTCGGGACAGGCAGCTACGAGCAGTACTTC.

The gene calls are TRBV6-5 and TRBJ2-2; TRBD2 is a possible D gene (6 bases). V was shortened by 7 bases and J by 1 base, with 10 bases between the two germline ends. This CDR3 comprises 14 residues. CDR1 MNHEY and CDR2 SVGAGI come from the germline V gene. The CDR3 coding sequence is TGTGCCAGCAATTTCGGGGGGAACACCGGGGAGCTGTTTTTT. Translated, it gives CASNFGGNTGELFF.

The chain couples TRBV11-2 to TRBJ2-2; no clear D gene. V was pared by 6 bases and J by 5 bases, with 10 bases between. The CDR3 spans 13 residues. CDR1 is SGHAT, CDR2 FQNNGV, per germline. In DNA form, the CDR3 reads TGTGCCAGCAGTGCCCTCGAGACCGGGGAGCTGTTTTTT. This translates into CASSALETGELFF.

This clone was seen more than once but under ten times. J is TRBJ2-3 and V is TRBV5-1, with D uncertain. The CDR3 runs 14 residues. Germline V gene sequence: CDR1 SGHRS, CDR2 YFSETQ. V gave up 3 bases and J gave up 2 bases, with 10 bases separating them. The DNA of the CDR3 is TGCGCCAGCAGCTCCGCCCAGATCACAGATACGCAGTATTTT. This codes for CASSSAQITDTQYF.

The chain combines TRBV9 with TRBJ2-3, with D hard to call. V lost 5 bases and J lost 6, with 19 bases in between. The CDR3 length is 15 residues. CDR1 is SGDLS and CDR2 is YYNGEE in the germline V gene. The CDR3 region has the DNA TGTGCCAGCAGTTCGCAATCGGTTACCCCGGATACGCAGTATTTT. This codes for CASSSQSVTPDTQYF.

CDR3 in DNA: TGTGCCAGCAGCTTAGTGGGAACGGGTCAAGGCTACACCTTC. As protein: CASSLVGTGQGYTF. The rearrangement links TRBV7-2 to TRBJ1-2, with no clear D. The CDR3 is made up of 14 amino acids. Trimming cost V 1 base and J 8 bases, with 14 bases left between them. From germline, CDR1 is SGHTA and CDR2 FQGNSA.

The chain has TRBV10-3 and TRBJ2-2; 11 nucleotides line up with TRBD2. V dropped 6 bases and J dropped 10; count of bases not matched to a gene: 4. Germline V gene sequence: CDR1 ENHRY, CDR2 SYGVKD. CDR3 size: 13 residues. CDR3 in DNA: TGTGCCATCAGGCCGACTAGCGGGATGGAGCTGTTTTTT. As protein: CAIRPTSGMELFF.